The 30 T cell receptor beta chains below all came from one sample that was sequenced in a study of T-cell reconstitution after alpha-beta-depleted transplantation in children. Preparation of the TCRbeta library involved a method that used unique molecular identifiers. TCRdb re-called the PCR reads with MiXCR, one entry per CDR3 protein. The data contain over 550,000 distinct CDR3 sequences, about 10% of them singletons. The material sequenced was PBMCs from the stem cell graft donor, taken from the stem cell graft. The receptors shown here come from a human donor who donated a stem cell graft to a child with acute myeloid leukemia.

The chain is built from TRBV29-1 and TRBJ1-3, with 11 positions matching TRBD1. This CDR3 is built from 13 residues. With 7 bases clipped from V and 4 bases from J, the junction kept 3 bases outside the gene matches. Germline V lookup: CDR1 SQVTM, CDR2 ANQGSEA. CDR3 in DNA: TGCAGCGCCGGACAGGGGGCCGGAAACACCATATATTTT. Translation: CSAGQGAGNTIYF.

This clonotype has only a few counts. This chain joins TRBV30 and TRBJ2-1; 10 bases agree with TRBD2. The germline V gene encodes CDR1 GTSNPN and CDR2 SVGIG (reference sequence). The CDR3 runs 15 residues. J was trimmed by 6 bases and V by 1 base; bases with no gene match: 6. The CDR3 DNA sequence: TGTGCCTGGAGTGGCGGGACTAGCGAAGGCAATGAGCAGTTCTTC. Translation: CAWSGGTSEGNEQFF.

This clonotype was found a few times. The rearrangement uses TRBV21-1 and TRBJ2-1. TRBV21-1 corresponds to a pseudogene. The CDR3 is 15 amino acids. The CDR3 DNA sequence: TGTGCCAGCAGCCAATGCGGGAGGGCCTACAATGAGCAGTTCTTC. Its translation is CASSQCGRAYNEQFF.

The chain has TRBV29-1 and TRBJ2-6; 7 bases line up with TRBD1. The ends lost 4 bases at V and 0 bases at J; junction bases unmatched: 9. This CDR3 region has 17 residues. Germline loops: CDR1 SQVTM, CDR2 ANQGSEA. CDR3 sequence (DNA): TGCAGCGTTGCGCATCGGGCAGGGGGCTCTGGGGCCAACGTCCTGACTTTC. The encoded protein is CSVAHRAGGSGANVLTF.

Ten or more counts support this clonotype. V usage is TRBV28 and J usage is TRBJ2-7, with TRBD1 matching 12 bases. This CDR3 has 15 amino acids. CDR1 is MDHEN, CDR2 SYDVKM, per germline. The junction had 9 bases not matched to a gene; V was cut back by 5 bases and J by 7 bases. The CDR3 DNA reads TGTGCCAGCAGTACCCCGGGACAGGGGGCTTCAGAGCAGTACTTC. Protein: CASSTPGQGASEQYF.

The chain employs TRBV7-2 and TRBJ2-7; maybe TRBD1 (5 bases). V was trimmed by 5 bases and J by 3 bases, leaving 14 bases between them. The CDR3 sequence is 14 residues long. CDR1 and CDR2 from the germline V gene are SGHTA and FQGNSA. The CDR3 is CASSQYLDSYEQYF. CDR3 nucleotides: TGTGCCAGCAGCCAGTATCTCGACAGCTACGAGCAGTACTTC.

This chain uses TRBV5-1 with TRBJ2-3, with TRBD1 as a possible D gene (6 bases). Between the trimmed V and J ends, which lost 0 bases and 4 bases, there was a span of 15 bases. Germline V gene sequence: CDR1 SGHRS, CDR2 YFSETQ. The CDR3 is 16 amino acids. The CDR3 bases are TGCGCCAGCAGCTTGGGGAATACAGGGACCGCAGATACGCAGTATTTT. Its protein is CASSLGNTGTADTQYF.

This clonotype was picked up many times. This chain links TRBV20-1 with TRBJ2-1; 7 nucleotides agree with TRBD1. Germline V gene sequence: CDR1 DFQATT, CDR2 SNEGSKA (reference sequence). The CDR3 spans 12 residues. J was trimmed by 5 bases and V by 7 bases; bases with no gene match: 5. CDR3 bases: TGCAGTGGGACAGGAGTTAACAATGAGCAGTTCTTC. The encoded protein is CSGTGVNNEQFF.

This chain joins TRBV6-2 or TRBV6-3 and TRBJ2-5, with D possibly TRBD1 on 7 matching bases. Germline V gene lookup returns CDR1 MNHEY and CDR2 SVGEGT. Deletions cut 4 bases from V and 5 bases from J, with 26 bases between. This CDR3 spans 18 amino acids. The CDR3 DNA reads as TGTGCCAGCAGTTTGGATCTTTGGAGCGACAGGGAGGAGGAGACCCAGTACTTC. Its translation is CASSLDLWSDREEETQYF.

The V gene is TRBV19, the J gene TRBJ1-5; TRBD1 aligns across 10 bases. Trimming cost V 7 bases and J 6 bases; bases outside gene matches: 3. CDR3 length: 13 residues. CDR1 LNHDA and CDR2 SQIVND come from the germline V gene (reference sequence). The CDR3 DNA reads as TGTGCCAGTACCGACAGGGGGCTTCAGCCCCAGCATTTT. Translation gives CASTDRGLQPQHF.

This clonotype showed up just a few times. The chain links TRBV6-1 to TRBJ2-1, with TRBD2 identical over 12 bases. This CDR3 is 15 amino acids long. Losses at the gene ends were 4 bases for V and 2 bases for J; bases not matched to a gene: 0. Germline assignment: CDR1 MNHNS and CDR2 SASEGT. The chain's CDR3 is CASSGTSGTYNEQFF. The CDR3 DNA is TGTGCCAGCAGTGGGACTAGCGGGACCTACAATGAGCAGTTCTTC.

CDR3 amino acids: CASAGGLAGQETQYF. In DNA form, the CDR3 reads TGTGCCAGCGCGGGAGGACTAGCGGGACAAGAGACCCAGTACTTC. V and J are TRBV6-1 and TRBJ2-5; TRBD2 aligns across 12 bases. The trim removed 8 bases at V and 2 bases at J, leaving 6 bases unmatched. The CDR3 totals 15 residues. Germline V gives CDR1 MNHNS, CDR2 SASEGT.

This clonotype was seen repeatedly, ten times or more. The chain joins TRBV4-2 to TRBJ1-3; D is unclear. V lost 8 bases, J lost 3 bases, and 8 bases lay in between. The CDR3 consists of 12 residues. Germline CDR1 is LGHNA and CDR2 is YNFKEQ. CDR3 loop: CASGAGGNTIYF. In DNA, the CDR3 is TGTGCCAGCGGAGCCGGTGGAAACACCATATATTTT.

This clonotype was detected only a few times. This chain links TRBV28 with TRBJ2-1; D possibly corresponds to TRBD1 (5 bases). Per germline, CDR1 MDHEN and CDR2 SYDVKM. V gave up 6 bases and J gave up 4 bases, with 16 bases separating them. This CDR3 region has 15 residues. This chain's CDR3 is CASSDLTDQYNEQFF. The DNA of the CDR3 is TGTGCCAGCAGCGATTTGACAGACCAATACAATGAGCAGTTCTTC.

The chain uses TRBV4-1 and TRBJ2-5, with TRBD2 as a possible D gene (6 bases). CDR1 is MGHRA, CDR2 YSYEKL, per germline. The CDR3 contains 18 residues. V lost 0 bases to trimming and J lost 3 bases, with 20 bases between them. The chain's CDR3 is CASSQDKVRAGFEETQYF. DNA of the CDR3: TGCGCCAGCAGCCAAGATAAGGTTCGGGCGGGATTCGAAGAGACCCAGTACTTC.

This clonotype came up a few times. V usage is TRBV7-9 and J usage is TRBJ2-7; 8 bases are a match to TRBD1. V shed 7 bases and J 2 bases; nucleotides not matched to a gene: 10. The CDR3 is made up of 15 amino acids. Per germline, CDR1 SEHNR and CDR2 FQNEAQ (reference sequence). The chain's CDR3 is CASTPSGRGPYEQYF. The CDR3 DNA follows: TGTGCCAGCACCCCCTCGGGCAGGGGGCCCTACGAGCAGTACTTC.

The genes are TRBV28 and TRBJ2-7; D unclear. Deletions cut 6 bases from V and 0 bases from J, with 6 bases between. The CDR3 is 12 residues long. Germline CDR1 is MDHEN and CDR2 is SYDVKM. The DNA for the CDR3 is TGTGCCAGCAGGAGGTACTCCTACGAGCAGTACTTC. Amino acids: CASRRYSYEQYF.

This clonotype was counted only a few times. V and J are TRBV19 and TRBJ2-1; 7 bases are a match to TRBD2. After removal of 0 bases from V and 7 bases from J, the junction contained 12 bases not matched to a gene. The germline gives CDR1 LNHDA, CDR2 SQIVND (reference sequence). This CDR3 is built from 17 residues. CDR3: CASSIDLGGGPDNEQFF. CDR3 DNA sequence: TGTGCCAGTAGTATAGATCTGGGGGGAGGGCCTGATAATGAGCAGTTCTTC.

This clonotype has ten or more counts. The J gene is TRBJ1-5, the V gene TRBV6-5; D is possibly TRBD1 (5 bases). The ends were cut back, 4 bases at V and 0 bases at J, with 16 bases in the middle. This CDR3 is built from 17 residues. Germline values: CDR1 MNHEY, CDR2 SVGAGI. The CDR3 protein is CASSSQGGMYSNQPQHF. DNA of the CDR3: TGTGCCAGCAGTTCCCAGGGAGGAATGTATAGCAATCAGCCCCAGCATTTT.

This clonotype was counted at least ten times. The rearrangement uses TRBV28 and TRBJ2-1; D is perhaps TRBD1 (6 bases). From germline, CDR1 is MDHEN and CDR2 SYDVKM. V gave up 5 bases and J gave up 1 base, with 6 bases separating them. The CDR3 is made up of 13 amino acids. CDR3 nucleotides: TGTGCCAGCAGTGGACAGTCCTACAATGAGCAGTTCTTC. Translated, it gives CASSGQSYNEQFF.

This sequence joins TRBV6-2 or TRBV6-3 and TRBJ2-1; 9 nucleotides align to TRBD1. The trim removed 6 bases at V and 10 bases at J, leaving 10 bases unmatched. The CDR3 consists of 14 residues. Germline V gene sequence: CDR1 MNHEY, CDR2 SVGEGT. CDR3 in amino acids: CASRGQGAEGEQFF. DNA of the CDR3: TGTGCCAGCAGGGGACAGGGAGCGGAGGGAGAGCAGTTCTTC.

This rearrangement joins TRBV20-1 to TRBJ2-5; TRBD2 matches at 13 bases. Germline lookup yields CDR1 DFQATT and CDR2 SNEGSKA (reference sequence). This CDR3 region has 17 residues. Trimming at V came to 6 bases and at J to 6 bases, leaving 16 bases not matched to a gene. The CDR3 DNA is TGCAGTGCCCACGAAGGACTAGCGGGAGAGGTTTGGAAGACCCAGTACTTC. It encodes CSAHEGLAGEVWKTQYF.

This clonotype was observed many times. This rearrangement joins TRBV29-1 to TRBJ2-7; the D call may be TRBD1 or TRBD2 (5 bases each). Trimming left V 4 bases short and J 2 bases short, with 12 bases between. Germline CDR1 reads SQVTM; CDR2 reads ANQGSEA. This CDR3 contains 13 residues. CDR3 region: CSVVSGTTYEQYF. DNA of the CDR3: TGCAGCGTTGTCTCCGGGACGACCTACGAGCAGTACTTC.

This clonotype was found a few times. The J gene is TRBJ1-6, the V gene TRBV6-1; the D is unclear. The CDR3 totals 12 residues. CDR1 MNHNS and CDR2 SASEGT come from the germline V gene. V lost 6 bases and J 2 bases, leaving 2 bases between the germline ends. As DNA, the CDR3 is TGTGCCAGCAGAGCCTATAATTCACCCCTCCACTTT. Its protein product is CASRAYNSPLHF.

This chain uses TRBV20-1 with TRBJ2-2; no firm D call. Trimming stripped 8 bases from V and 9 bases from J, with 16 bases between. Germline values: CDR1 DFQATT, CDR2 SNEGSKA (reference sequence). The CDR3 has 12 residues. As DNA, the CDR3 is TGCAGTTCACCCGTGGGGTCCAGGGAGCTGTTTTTT. Translating gives CSSPVGSRELFF.

V gene TRBV28 combines with J gene TRBJ2-3; a possible D gene is TRBD1 (6 bases). This CDR3 has 13 residues. Between the trimmed V and J ends, which lost 10 bases and 2 bases, there was a span of 13 bases. Germline CDR1 is MDHEN and CDR2 is SYDVKM. The CDR3 DNA is TGTGCCACCCTCGGACAGTTCACAGATACGCAGTATTTT. Translated, it gives CATLGQFTDTQYF.

There are many counts of this clonotype. The chain is built from TRBV5-1 and TRBJ2-7; a weak D match, TRBD1 (5 bases). Germline CDR1 and CDR2: SGHRS and YFSETQ. V lost 3 bases and J 3 bases, leaving 16 bases between the germline ends. The CDR3 extends over 15 amino acids. CDR3 sequence: CASSSHLLQVYEQYF. The CDR3 DNA is TGCGCCAGCAGCTCCCACCTACTACAGGTCTACGAGCAGTACTTC.

The chain uses TRBV12-3 or TRBV12-4 and TRBJ2-3; TRBD1 is a possible D gene (5 bases). The CDR3 is 16 amino acids. Trimming removed 3 bases from V and 4 bases from J, with 17 bases in between. CDR3 sequence: CASSLTDPSAADTQYF. The DNA of the CDR3 is TGTGCCAGCAGTTTGACAGACCCTTCAGCTGCAGATACGCAGTATTTT.

This clonotype was seen a few times. The CDR3 here is CASSGGPLREQFF. The CDR3, as DNA: TGCGCCAGCAGCGGCGGACCTCTCAGGGAGCAGTTCTTC. V gene TRBV5-1 combines with J gene TRBJ2-1; D is unresolved. The V end was cut by 4 bases, the J end by 10 bases, with 15 bases between. The CDR3 consists of 13 residues. CDR1 and CDR2 from the germline V gene are SGHRS and YFSETQ.

This clonotype was recorded a few times. V usage is TRBV6-2 or TRBV6-3 and J usage is TRBJ2-7; D might be TRBD1 (5 bases). This CDR3 has 14 residues. V was clipped by 8 bases and J by 1 base, with 15 bases between them. The germline V gene has CDR1 MNHEY and CDR2 SVGEGT. The CDR3 reads CASPPGKGSYEQYF. In DNA, the CDR3 is TGTGCCAGCCCGCCAGGGAAAGGATCCTACGAGCAGTACTTC.